Listed below are T cell receptor beta chains from one sample, sequenced in a study of fetal regulatory T cell absence and autoimmunity. Assay used: immunoSEQ multiplex PCR; TCRdb lists only in-frame clones, some missing. Here the sample spans about 95,000 clones, about 78% being singletons. The specimen sequenced was pancreas tissue. These receptors were taken from a male donor with IPEX syndrome. CDR3s include the opening cysteine and the closing phenylalanine or tryptophan. The D gene is left open where the match is weak. Only part of the rows carry a size: once, few, many, or a class if the clone is expanded.

>NA|TRBV5-4|TRBJ2-7|TRBD1
TGTGCCAGCAGCGGGGGGACAGGGGGCTACGAGCAGTACTTC
CASSGGTGGYEQYF
>NA|TRBV5-4|TRBJ2-3|NA
TGTGCCAGCAGCTTTGTGAGTACAGATACGCAGTATTTT
CASSFVSTDTQYF
>NA|TRBV5-6|TRBJ2-5|NA
TGTGCCAGCAGCTCGCAAGAGACCCAGTACTTC
CASSSQETQYF
>NA|TRBV5-1|TRBJ2-5|NA
TGCGCCAGCAGTCTCGGCGGAGTGGTACTGAGTCGGACCCAGTACTTC
CASSLGGVVLSRTQYF
>NA|TRBV27|TRBJ1-4|TRBD1
TGTGCCAGCAGTTTATCACAGACAGGGAATGAAAAACTGTTTTTT
CASSLSQTGNEKLFF
>NA|TRBV6-5|TRBJ2-7|TRBD2
TGTGCCAGCAGTTACTTCGCTAGCGGAATAGGGGAGCAGTACTTC
CASSYFASGIGEQYF
>once|TRBV7-2|TRBJ2-3|NA
TGTGCCAGCAGCTTAGCTAGCGGCACAGATACGCAGTATTTT
CASSLASGTDTQYF
>NA|TRBV6-6|TRBJ2-1|TRBD2
TGTGCCAGCAGAAGGACTAGCACAAGCTCCTACAATGAGCAGTTCTTC
CASRRTSTSSYNEQFF
>NA|TRBV2|TRBJ2-7|TRBD1
TGTGCCAGCTTCTATCGGGACAGGGATTTCTACGAGCAGTACTTC
CASFYRDRDFYEQYF
>NA|TRBV11-2|TRBJ2-4|NA
TGTGCCAGCAGCCGCTTAGGCCCCTTCTTTCATACAGCCAAAAACATTCAGTACTTC
CASSRLGPFFHTAKNIQYF
>NA|TRBV25-1|TRBJ2-3|TRBD2
TGTGCCAGCAGTGAGGCCCTGGGACTAGCGGAATCCAGAGCGCAGTATTTT
CASSEALGLAESRAQYF
>NA|TRBV6-1|TRBJ1-5|NA
TGTGCCAGCGTAAAGGGGTCCCATCAGCCCCAGCATTTT
CASVKGSHQPQHF
>NA|TRBV11-3|TRBJ1-2|NA
TGTGCCAGCAGCTTAGTGCAGGGGTTCAACTATGGCTACACCTTC
CASSLVQGFNYGYTF
>NA|TRBV7-8|TRBJ2-7|NA
TGTGCCAGCAGCTTACCTCAAAAGACACCGGCCTCCTACGAGCAGTACTTC
CASSLPQKTPASYEQYF
>once|TRBV19|TRBJ1-4|NA
TGTGCCAGTAGTATAGACTATGAAAAACTGTTTTTT
CASSIDYEKLFF
>few|TRBV7-9|TRBJ2-3|TRBD2
TGTGCCAGCAGCTTAAGCGGGAGGGCAGATACGCAGTATTTT
CASSLSGRADTQYF
>NA|TRBV5-6|TRBJ2-5|TRBD1
TGTGCCAGCAGCTCGGGGACAGGGGAAGAGACCCAGTACTTC
CASSSGTGEETQYF
>NA|TRBV12-2|TRBJ2-1|NA
TGTGCAAGTCGCCAGGAAGCCCTAGCGGGAGGCTCCTACAATGAGCAGTTCTTC
CASRQEALAGGSYNEQFF
>NA|TRBV11-2|TRBJ1-1|TRBD1
TGTGCCAGCAGCTTGACAGGGGGAAGCACTGAAGCTTTCTTT
CASSLTGGSTEAFF
>NA|TRBV2|TRBJ2-3|TRBD2
TGTGCCAGCAGTGAAGCGCTAGCGGGGGGCACAGATACGCAGTATTTT
CASSEALAGGTDTQYF
>NA|TRBV14|TRBJ1-1|NA
TGTGCCAGCAGCCGAGGGGAGCCTGAAGCTTTCTTT
CASSRGEPEAFF
>NA|TRBV7-2|TRBJ2-7|TRBD1
TGTGCCAGCAGCTGGGACAGTTTATCCTACGAGCAGTACTTC
CASSWDSLSYEQYF
>NA|TRBV6-5|TRBJ2-3|NA
TGTGCCAGCAGCCCCGGGGGCCCAGATACGCAGTATTTT
CASSPGGPDTQYF
>NA|TRBV19|TRBJ2-4|NA
TGTGCCAGTAGTATAGATAAGGACATTCAGTACTTC
CASSIDKDIQYF
>NA|TRBV5-1|TRBJ2-3|TRBD1
TGCGCCAGCAGCACGCTACAGGGGGAGACAGATACGCAGTATTTT
CASSTLQGETDTQYF
>NA|TRBV6-1|TRBJ1-4|TRBD1
TGTGCCAGCAGTGAAGAAGGGGACAGACAGAATGAAAAACTGTTTTTT
CASSEEGDRQNEKLFF
>few|TRBV11-2|TRBJ1-1|NA
TGTGCCAGCAGCTTTGAGGGTCTGAACACTGAAGCTTTCTTT
CASSFEGLNTEAFF
>NA|TRBV27|TRBJ2-2|NA
TGTGCCAGCAGTTTAGCGGGATACACCGGGGAGCTGTTTTTT
CASSLAGYTGELFF
>once|TRBV27|TRBJ2-1|NA
TGTGCCAGCAGTTTGACAACCCCCTACAATGAGCAGTTCTTC
CASSLTTPYNEQFF
>NA|TRBV11-2|TRBJ2-3|TRBD1
TGTGCCAGCAGCTTCCGGGACAGGGGTACAGATACGCAGTATTTT
CASSFRDRGTDTQYF
>few|TRBV5-1|TRBJ2-7|NA
TGCGCCAGCAGCTCCAGGGTCTCCTACGAGCAGTACTTC
CASSSRVSYEQYF
>NA|TRBV9|TRBJ2-5|TRBD1
TGTGCCAGCAGCTATAGGACAGGGGAAAAGACCCAGTACTTC
CASSYRTGEKTQYF
>NA|TRBV19|TRBJ2-3|TRBD2
TGTGCCAGTAGTATAGGGGGACTATATGCAGATACGCAGTATTTT
CASSIGGLYADTQYF
>NA|TRBV7-9|TRBJ2-3|TRBD2
TGTGCCAGCAGCTTAGGGGCTAGCGGGGGGCGCTTCACGCAGTATTTT
CASSLGASGGRFTQYF
>NA|TRBV7-6|TRBJ1-6|NA
TGTGCCAGCAGCCCAAGGGGGGTCGATAATTCACCCCTCCACTTT
CASSPRGVDNSPLHF
>few|TRBV5-1|TRBJ2-7|NA
TGCGCCAGCAGCTGGACCCTTAGTTACGAGCAGTACTTC
CASSWTLSYEQYF
>few|TRBV5-4|TRBJ1-1|NA
TGTGCCAGCAGCTTTCGGGGGGCCGAAAACCCTAGAGCTTTCTTT
CASSFRGAENPRAFF
>NA|TRBV11-3|TRBJ2-7|NA
TGTGCCAGCAGCCCTCGGACCCCCTACGAGCAGTACTTC
CASSPRTPYEQYF
>NA|TRBV7-9|TRBJ2-1|TRBD1
TGTGCCAGCAGCTTTGGGGACAGTAAACCCAATGAGCAGTTCTTC
CASSFGDSKPNEQFF
>few|TRBV7-2|TRBJ1-2|TRBD1
TGTGCCAGCAGCTGGACAGGGCCTGAGACGGGCTACACCTTC
CASSWTGPETGYTF
>NA|TRBV7-2|TRBJ2-3|TRBD2
TGTGCCAGTTCCTGGGGGGGTATTAGCACAGATACGCAGTATTTT
CASSWGGISTDTQYF
>NA|TRBV7-9|TRBJ1-2|TRBD1
TGTGCCAGCAGCTTAGACGACGGAGCAGGGGGCGATGGCTACACCTTC
CASSLDDGAGGDGYTF
>once|TRBV10-3|TRBJ2-5|NA
TGTGCCATCAGTGAGTCGCACAGAGGAGAAGAGACCCAGTACTTC
CAISESHRGEETQYF
>NA|TRBV10-3|TRBJ2-7|NA
TGTGCCATCAGCGGACCGGACAGCTCCTACGAGCAGTACTTC
CAISGPDSSYEQYF
>NA|TRBV2|TRBJ2-5|TRBD2
TGTGCCAGCAGTGAACCGGGGGGCCAAGAGACCCAGTACTTC
CASSEPGGQETQYF
>NA|TRBV4-2|TRBJ2-1|NA
TGTGCCAGCAGCCAAGACCCGAGCTCCTACAATGAGCAGTTCTTC
CASSQDPSSYNEQFF
>NA|TRBV6-4|TRBJ1-2|NA
TGTGCCAGCAGTGACTTGGGGCGCGACTATGGCTACACCTTC
CASSDLGRDYGYTF
>NA|TRBV10-3|TRBJ2-2|TRBD1
TGTGCCATCAGAGGGACAGGCTGGAACACCGGGGAGCTGTTTTTT
CAIRGTGWNTGELFF
>NA|TRBV21-1|TRBJ1-2|NA
TGTGCCAGCAGCCCTCTGAGAGACAGGACGATCCTTAACTATGGCTACACCTTC
CASSPLRDRTILNYGYTF
>NA|TRBV12-5|TRBJ1-2|NA
TGTGCTAGTGGTTTGAGGACACGGGCCGGAGGATCCTATGGCTACACCTTC
CASGLRTRAGGSYGYTF